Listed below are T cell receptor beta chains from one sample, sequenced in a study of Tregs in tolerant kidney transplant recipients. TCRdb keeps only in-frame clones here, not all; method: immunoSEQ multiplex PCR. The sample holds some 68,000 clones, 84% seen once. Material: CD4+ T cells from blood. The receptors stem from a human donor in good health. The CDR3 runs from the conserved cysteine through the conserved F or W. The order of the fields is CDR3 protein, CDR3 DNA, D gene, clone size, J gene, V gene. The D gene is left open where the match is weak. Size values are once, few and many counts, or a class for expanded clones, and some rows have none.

CASRRSGTRRYEQYF TGTGCCAGCAGACGGAGCGGGACAAGGCGCTACGAGCAGTACTTC . once TRBJ2-7 TRBV13
CASSEAVSVDTDTQYF TGTGCCAGCAGTGAAGCGGTTAGCGTAGACACAGATACGCAGTATTTT . . TRBJ2-3 TRBV2
CASRPSKEQFF TGTGCAAGTCGGCCCAGTAAGGAGCAGTTCTTC . few TRBJ2-1 TRBV12-2
CASSSPGTSGVF TGTGCCAGCAGCTCACCCGGGACTAGCGGCGTTTTC TRBD2 once TRBJ2-7 TRBV5-4
CSAPGTSGRITETQYF TGCAGCGCCCCCGGGACTAGCGGGCGGATAACGGAGACCCAGTACTTC TRBD2 . TRBJ2-5 TRBV29-1
CASAGRWPGTEAFF TGTGCCAGCGCAGGAAGGTGGCCTGGCACTGAAGCTTTCTTT . once TRBJ1-1 TRBV5-6
CASRIATETQYF TGTGCTAGCAGAATAGCCACAGAGACCCAGTACTTC . . TRBJ2-5 TRBV7-7
CASSRQGSRNQPQHF TGTGCCAGCAGTCGACAGGGGAGTCGCAATCAGCCCCAGCATTTT TRBD1 . TRBJ1-5 TRBV2
CASSPRQGIGDTIYF TGTGCCAGCTCACCACGTCAGGGAATCGGAGACACCATATATTTT . . TRBJ1-3 TRBV18
CASSATGALGEKLFF TGTGCCAGCAGTGCTACGGGAGCCTTGGGTGAAAAACTGTTTTTT . . TRBJ1-4 TRBV6-5
CASSPWQGALTGELFF TGTGCCAGCAGCCCCTGGCAGGGGGCGTTGACCGGGGAGCTGTTTTTT TRBD1 . TRBJ2-2 TRBV5-4
CASSRGEVYNEQFF TGCGCCAGCAGCCGGGGGGAGGTTTACAATGAGCAGTTCTTC . . TRBJ2-1 TRBV4-1
CASSLGPSSEQFF TGTGCCAGCAGCTTGGGTCCGTCGAGTGAGCAGTTCTTC . . TRBJ2-1 TRBV7-6
CASSLEFGQFF TGTGCCAGCAGCCTGGAATTCGGGCAGTTCTTC . . TRBJ2-1 TRBV11-2
CSVEVTLGNEQFF TGCAGCGTTGAAGTCACACTGGGCAATGAGCAGTTCTTC . . TRBJ2-1 TRBV29-1
CASSLDQKGGYTF TGCGCCAGCAGCTTGGATCAGAAGGGTGGCTACACCTTC . . TRBJ1-2 TRBV5-1
CASSQVSDTQYF TGTGCCAGCAGCCAAGTTTCAGATACGCAGTATTTT . . TRBJ2-3 TRBV4-2
CASSLLAGDTGELFF TGCGCCAGCAGCTTACTAGCGGGAGATACCGGGGAGCTGTTTTTT TRBD2 . TRBJ2-2 TRBV5-1
CASSLSRGGDTQYF TGTGCCAGCAGCTTGTCTCGGGGGGGAGATACGCAGTATTTT TRBD2 . TRBJ2-3 TRBV5-4
CASSQVRLGGLDTQYF TGCGCCAGCAGCCAAGTTCGGCTGGGAGGACTGGATACGCAGTATTTT . few TRBJ2-3 TRBV4-1
CASSPGLGNQPQHF TGTGCCAGCTCACCAGGTTTGGGCAATCAGCCCCAGCATTTT . few TRBJ1-5 TRBV18
CASQREGPREQFF TGTGCCAGTCAACGGGAGGGACCGAGAGAGCAGTTCTTC TRBD2 once TRBJ2-1 TRBV6-6
CASTRTGGAFYGYTF TGTGCCAGCACTCGGACAGGGGGCGCTTTCTATGGCTACACCTTC TRBD1 . TRBJ1-2 TRBV6-6
CASSLGVNPGQLNTEAFF TGCGCCAGCAGCCTTGGTGTCAACCCGGGACAGTTGAACACTGAAGCTTTCTTT TRBD1 few TRBJ1-1 TRBV4-1
CASSPVGGTGLSKLFF TGTGCCAGCAGCCCCGTCGGGGGGACAGGGCTTTCAAAACTGTTTTTT TRBD1 . TRBJ1-4 TRBV7-9
CASSGRQGANEQFF TGTGCCAGCAGCGGCCGACAGGGGGCCAATGAGCAGTTCTTC TRBD1 . TRBJ2-1 TRBV11-1
CASSQDSKGRNTEAFF TGTGCCAGCAGCCAAGATTCTAAAGGACGGAACACTGAAGCTTTCTTT . few TRBJ1-1 TRBV4-2
CASSSRAARMVYSNQPQHF TGTGCCAGCAGTTCTCGCGCAGCTCGTATGGTATATAGCAATCAGCCCCAGCATTTT . . TRBJ1-5 TRBV7-6
CASSEEKTQYF TGTGCCAGCAGTGAAGAGAAGACCCAGTACTTC . once TRBJ2-5 TRBV2
CASSQDRGNSPLHF TGTGCCAGCAGCCAAGATCGCGGTAATTCACCCCTCCACTTT . . TRBJ1-6 TRBV4-2
CASSIGSSNEQFF TGTGCCAGTAGTATAGGGAGCTCTAATGAGCAGTTCTTC . . TRBJ2-1 TRBV19
CATNPQGVNYGYTF TGTGCCACCAACCCCCAGGGGGTGAACTATGGCTACACCTTC TRBD1 . TRBJ1-2 TRBV6-1
CSVPWTGWYHNEQFF TGCAGCGTCCCCTGGACAGGGTGGTATCACAATGAGCAGTTCTTC TRBD1 . TRBJ2-1 TRBV29-1
CASSLSWAGGGDYNEQFF TGTGCCAGCAGTCTCTCCTGGGCGGGAGGAGGGGACTACAATGAGCAGTTCTTC TRBD2 . TRBJ2-1 TRBV2